A selection of T cell receptor beta chains follows, all from one sample in a study of shared clonotypes between healthy human individuals. The repertoire was sequenced with immunoSEQ multiplex PCR; TCRdb's copy has only in-frame clones and lacks some. The sample lists 550,000 to 850,000 clones, 72% occurring once. Sequences were obtained from memory CD4+ T cells sorted from blood. The receptors here all came from a woman in her twenties or thirties in good health. Each CDR3 is given with its conserved first and last residue. D genes are given only for firm matches. Expanded clones get a size class; other rows say once, few or many, or leave the size out.

TRBD2,TRBJ2-7,TRBV7-9,-,TGTGCCAGCAGCACCCGGACTAGCGGGAGCTCGTACGAGCAGTACTTC,CASSTRTSGSSYEQYF
-,TRBJ1-1,TRBV6-4,-,TGTGCCAGCAGCGACATGACAGTTCAGAACACTGAAGCTTTCTTT,CASSDMTVQNTEAFF
-,TRBJ2-3,TRBV6-4,-,TGTGCCAGCAGTGCGTCCCCCACAGATACGCAGTATTTT,CASSASPTDTQYF
-,TRBJ1-1,TRBV11-2,-,TGTGCCAGCAGCTTAACTATAGTCCCGACGGGACAGAACACTGAAGCTTTCTTT,CASSLTIVPTGQNTEAFF
TRBD1,TRBJ2-7,TRBV19,-,TGTGCCAGTAGTTTAGCCGGGACAGGCATCTCCTACGAGCAGTACTTC,CASSLAGTGISYEQYF
TRBD2,TRBJ2-3,TRBV27,once,TGTGCCACTGGGGGTAGCGGGATTGTAGATACGCAGTATTTT,CATGGSGIVDTQYF
TRBD1,TRBJ1-2,TRBV28,-,TGTGCCAGCAGCGTCGACAGGGACTATGGCTACACCTTC,CASSVDRDYGYTF
-,TRBJ2-5,TRBV29-1,-,TGCAGCGTTGATCTGGGGGCCGGCCAAGAGACCCAGTACTTC,CSVDLGAGQETQYF
TRBD1,TRBJ1-4,TRBV11-2,-,TGTGCCAGCAGCTCGACAGGGGAAAATGAAAAACTGTTTTTT,CASSSTGENEKLFF
TRBD1,TRBJ2-7,TRBV19,many,TGTGCCAGTGGGGACAGGGGCTACGAGCAGTACTTC,CASGDRGYEQYF
-,TRBJ1-5,TRBV6-9,-,TGTGCCAGCAGTTATTCGAAGGAATTGGAATGTCGGCGACGGATCAATCAGCCCCAGCATTTT,CASSYSKELECRRRINQPQHF
-,TRBJ1-5,TRBV2,-,TGTGCCAGCAGTGACCGCGGCGGGAATCAGCCCCAGCATTTT,CASSDRGGNQPQHF
TRBD2,TRBJ2-2,TRBV2,many,TGTGCCAGGACCGCTAGCGGGAGGACCGACGGGGAGCTGTTTTTT,CARTASGRTDGELFF
-,TRBJ2-1,TRBV20-1,-,TGCAGTGCTAGAGGTCCCGGACTCCTCTTC,CSARGPGLLF
-,TRBJ1-1,TRBV6-4,-,TGTGCCAGCAGTGTCAGGGCCTACAGCACTGAAGCTTTCTTT,CASSVRAYSTEAFF
TRBD1,TRBJ1-5,TRBV7-9,-,TGTGCCAGCAGCCTAGACAGGGGGTGGGATAGCAATCAGCCCCAGCATTTT,CASSLDRGWDSNQPQHF
-,TRBJ2-1,TRBV5-1,once,TGCGCCAGCACCCCATTGGGGGGATTCTACAATGAGCAGTTCTTC,CASTPLGGFYNEQFF
-,TRBJ1-2,TRBV30,-,TGTGCCTGGAGTGTAATTACAGGGTACTATGGCTACACCTTC,CAWSVITGYYGYTF
-,TRBJ1-1,TRBV2,-,TGTGCCTTCCCGGGGACGAAGGCGGTGAACACTGAAGCTTTCTTT,CAFPGTKAVNTEAFF
-,TRBJ1-2,TRBV28,few,TGTGCCAGCAGCTCCCCCGGGAAAGGAAACTATGGCTACACCTTC,CASSSPGKGNYGYTF
TRBD2,TRBJ2-2,TRBV27,once,TGTGCCAGCAGTATGGGACTAGCGCTCCTCTCGCTCGGGGAGCTGTTTTTT,CASSMGLALLSLGELFF
TRBD2,TRBJ2-3,TRBV10-3,-,TGTGCCATCAGTTACAGCGGGAGTCCAGATACGCAGTATTTT,CAISYSGSPDTQYF